A single T cell receptor beta chain is shown here with its context. The antigen it binds to is not known. Within one base of it there is no much larger clone, and no base qualities were kept. TCR CDR3 regions were amplified from genomic DNA by multiplex PCR using the deep immunoSEQ assay. Extracted genomic DNA from each cell subset was distributed evenly across all wells of several immunoSEQ 96-well plates, and each plate was treated as a replicate. For sorted subsets, roughly 200 ng of genomic DNA, equivalent to 25,000 to 30,000 T cell genomes, went into each replicate PCR. Purified libraries were quantified with a Qubit 3.0 fluorometer, sized on a Bioanalyzer 2100, and re-quantified with the KAPA Library Quantification kit. A separate single-read 150-cycle Illumina NextSeq 550 flow cell was used to sequence each immunoSEQ 96-well plate. As for the original processing: Because the immunoSEQ output included only junctional sequences and no quality scores, the filtering could not be the same as the filtering used for full-length reads. To assign V/J genes and CDR3, sequences were annotated using PyIR, a Python wrapper for IgBLAST v1.9, with IMGT germline references. Reads were removed for weak V/J assignments (E-value above 1e-6), missing CDR3, stop codons, out-of-frame junctions, or ambiguous translated residues. V3J clonotypes were defined by identical inferred V gene, J gene, and CDR3 amino acid sequence. The percentage overlap between two repertoires was calculated by dividing the number of shared unique clonotypes by the size of the smaller repertoire. RTK rarefaction, the Chao1 estimator, and Recon v2.1 estimates of unobserved clonotypes were used to assess repertoire richness. OLGA was used to compute generation probabilities for all TCRbeta clonotypes that the gDNA method yielded from a few donors. This immuneACCESS table, as held by TCRdb, lists in-frame sequences with V and J called but not all clones. Of the missing ones, under half trace to an unresolved V gene in checked studies; the others have no known cause. V and J calls plus clone size are reproduced from that table; the DNA served to infer D and trimming. The sample contains about 2.1 million clones, over 85% of them found a single time. The ten top clones hold less than 2% of the sample.

The record originates from a study of shared clonotypes between healthy human individuals (TCRdb year 2020). About the investigation overall: A couple of women and a few men aged 18 to 49 years were included in the cohort. Blood TCR repertoires of five healthy adults were deeply sequenced to estimate repertoire size and the extent of clonotype sharing between individuals. To increase sequencing depth and limit assay-specific biases, different laboratories used diverse techniques to prepare libraries and sequence TCR repertoires. Each donor's leukapheresis produced roughly between roughly 0.85 and 10 billion PBMCs. For each donor, CD4 naive and CD4 memory were each run on three plates, CD8 naive on two plates, and CD8 memory on one plate. What the study reported, not specific to this receptor: Sampling was restricted to blood, and TCR repertoires in tissue are likely to differ from TCR repertoires in blood. Naive subsets generally had larger estimated clonotype richness than memory subsets. Roughly 5.2% of naive CD4, 3% to 3.5% of naive CD8, approximately 2.2% of memory CD4, and 0.4% of memory CD8 clonotypes were shared across a few donors. Pairwise subsampling led to the expectation that sequencing depth would affect the degree of clonotype sharing among donors. Because the study included only a small number of donors, the genetic and exposure-history diversity represented was limited. Compared with non-shared clonotypes, clonotypes shared by all four sorted-subset donors had higher generation probabilities. Rarefaction of sorted-subset datasets indicated incomplete sequencing despite the large sequencing depth.

CD8 naive samples were obtained by positive selection for CCR7 among CD45RO-negative cells, yielding a CD45RA+CCR7+ population from which TemRA cells were excluded. Healthy HIV-negative adults with no recently reported acute infections or vaccinations were included as donors. Only Caucasian adults living in Nashville, Tennessee, USA were represented among the donors. Blood was collected by leukapheresis, and PBMCs were isolated by Ficoll-Histopaque density gradient centrifugation and then cryopreserved in liquid nitrogen vapor phase. Analytical flow cytometry was used to check the purity and quantity of every magnetically sorted T cell population. Genomic DNA was isolated from every sorted fraction and measured by UV absorbance on a Nanodrop 2000c. The sample taken for sequencing was naive CD8+ T cells from PBMCs. What this sample's cell subset or site label stands for: CD45RA+CCR7+. The receptor was derived from a young man in good health. Some clones in this sample may be carry-over from other donors' samples.

The CDR3 protein is CASSLFRGRAIAYEQYF. In nucleotide form, the sequence is TGTGCCAGCAGCTTATTTCGCGGGAGGGCAATTGCTTACGAGCAGTACTTC. The chain is encoded by TRBV7-9 joined to TRBJ2-7; a stretch of 9 junction bases matches TRBD2. Sequences SEHNR (CDR1) and FQNEAQ (CDR2) are obtained from the germline V gene (reference sequence). Clipping removes 2 bases from V and 4 bases from J, with 12 as the unmatched junction base count. The CDR3 covers 17 residues, taking in both the cysteine and the phenylalanine. The kept DNA is CDR3 alone, 51 bases in frame from the first base.